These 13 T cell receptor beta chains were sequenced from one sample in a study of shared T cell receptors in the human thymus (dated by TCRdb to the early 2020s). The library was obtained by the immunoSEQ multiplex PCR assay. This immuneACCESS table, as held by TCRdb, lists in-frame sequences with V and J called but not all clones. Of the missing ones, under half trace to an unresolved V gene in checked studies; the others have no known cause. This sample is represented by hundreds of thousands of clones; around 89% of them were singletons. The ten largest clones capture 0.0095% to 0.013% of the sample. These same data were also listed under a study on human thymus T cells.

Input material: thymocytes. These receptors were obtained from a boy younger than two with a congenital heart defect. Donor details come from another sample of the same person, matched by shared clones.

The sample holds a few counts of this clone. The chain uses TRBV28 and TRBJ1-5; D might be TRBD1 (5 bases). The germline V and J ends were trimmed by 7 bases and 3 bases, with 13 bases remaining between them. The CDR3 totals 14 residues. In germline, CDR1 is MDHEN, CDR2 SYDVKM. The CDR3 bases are TGTGCCAGCAACGGCCGACAGTTCAATCAGCCCCAGCATTTT. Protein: CASNGRQFNQPQHF. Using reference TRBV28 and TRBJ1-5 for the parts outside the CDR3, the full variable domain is DVKVTQSSRYLVKRTGEKVFLECVQDMDHENMFWYRQDPGLGLRLIYFSYDVKMKEKGDIPEGYSVSREKKERFSLILESASTNQTSMYLCASNGRQFNQPQHFGDGTRLSIL.

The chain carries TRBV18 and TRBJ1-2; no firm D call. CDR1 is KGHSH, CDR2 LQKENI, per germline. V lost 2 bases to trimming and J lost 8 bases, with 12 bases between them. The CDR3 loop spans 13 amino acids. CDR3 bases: TGTGCCAGCTCACCAACATTACGCCGAGGCTACACCTTC. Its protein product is CASSPTLRRGYTF.

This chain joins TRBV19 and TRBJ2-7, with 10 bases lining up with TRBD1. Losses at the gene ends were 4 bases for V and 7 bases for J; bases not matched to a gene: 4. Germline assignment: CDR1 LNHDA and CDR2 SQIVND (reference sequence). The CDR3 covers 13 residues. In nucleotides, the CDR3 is TGTGCCAGTAGTAAAGGACAGGGGGGTGAGCAGTACTTC. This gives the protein CASSKGQGGEQYF. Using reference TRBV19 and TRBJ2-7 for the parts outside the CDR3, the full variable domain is DGGITQSPKYLFRKEGQNVTLSCEQNLNHDAMYWYRQDPGQGLRLIYYSQIVNDFQKGDIAEGYSVSREKKESFPLTVTSAQKNPTAFYLCASSKGQGGEQYFGPGTRLTVT.

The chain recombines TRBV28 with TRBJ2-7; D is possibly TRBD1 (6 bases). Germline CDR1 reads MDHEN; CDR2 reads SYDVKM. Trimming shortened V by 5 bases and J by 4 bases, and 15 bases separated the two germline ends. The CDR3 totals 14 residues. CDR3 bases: TGTGCCAGCAGTCCCCAGGGACATTTTTACGAGCAGTACTTC. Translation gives CASSPQGHFYEQYF.

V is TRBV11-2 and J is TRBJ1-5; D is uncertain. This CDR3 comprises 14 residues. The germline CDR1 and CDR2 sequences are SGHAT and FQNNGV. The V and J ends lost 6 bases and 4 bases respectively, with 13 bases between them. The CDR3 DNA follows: TGTGCCAGCAGTACGAGGACGGGAAATCAGCCCCAGCATTTT. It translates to CASSTRTGNQPQHF.

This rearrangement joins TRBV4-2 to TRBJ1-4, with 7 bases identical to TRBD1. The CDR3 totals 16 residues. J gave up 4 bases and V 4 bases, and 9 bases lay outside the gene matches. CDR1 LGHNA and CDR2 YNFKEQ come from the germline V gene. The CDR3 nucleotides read TGTGCCAGCAGCCCCCTAGGCGACAGGGTTAATGAAAAACTGTTTTTT. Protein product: CASSPLGDRVNEKLFF.

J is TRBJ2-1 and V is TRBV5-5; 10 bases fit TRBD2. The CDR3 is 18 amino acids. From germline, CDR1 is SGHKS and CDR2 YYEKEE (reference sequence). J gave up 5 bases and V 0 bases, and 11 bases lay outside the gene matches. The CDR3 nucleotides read TGTGCCAGCAGCTTGGCCCCGCGGCTAGCGGGAGAACACAATGAGCAGTTCTTC. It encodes CASSLAPRLAGEHNEQFF.

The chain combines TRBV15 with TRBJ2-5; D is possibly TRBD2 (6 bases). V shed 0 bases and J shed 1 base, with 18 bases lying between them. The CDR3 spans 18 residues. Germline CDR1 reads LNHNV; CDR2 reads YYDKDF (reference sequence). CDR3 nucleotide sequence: TGTGCCACCAGCAGAGAAGCTCCTCGGGCGGGACTCCAAGAGACCCAGTACTTC. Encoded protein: CATSREAPRAGLQETQYF.

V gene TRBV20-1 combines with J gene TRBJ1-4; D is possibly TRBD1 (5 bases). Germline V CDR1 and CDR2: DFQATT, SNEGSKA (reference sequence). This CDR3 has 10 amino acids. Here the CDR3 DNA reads TGCAGCGCCTGGAAGGGGCAACTGTTTTTT. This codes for CSAWKGQLFF.

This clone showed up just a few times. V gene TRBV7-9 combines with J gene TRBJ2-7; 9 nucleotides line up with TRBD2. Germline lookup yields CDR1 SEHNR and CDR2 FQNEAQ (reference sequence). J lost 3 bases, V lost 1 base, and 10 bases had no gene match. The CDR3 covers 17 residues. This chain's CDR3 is CASSLGASGIGFYEQYF. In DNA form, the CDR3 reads TGTGCCAGCAGCTTAGGGGCTAGCGGGATAGGCTTCTACGAGCAGTACTTC. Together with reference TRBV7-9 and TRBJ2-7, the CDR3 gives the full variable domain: DTGVSQNPRHKITKRGQNVTFRCDPISEHNRLYWYRQTLGQGPEFLTYFQNEAQLEKSRLLSDRFSAERPKGSFSTLEIQRTEQGDSAMYLCASSLGASGIGFYEQYFGPGTRLTVT.

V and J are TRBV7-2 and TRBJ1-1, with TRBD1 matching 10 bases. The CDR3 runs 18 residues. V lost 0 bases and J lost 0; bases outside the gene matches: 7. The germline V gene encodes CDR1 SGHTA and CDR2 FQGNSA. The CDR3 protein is CASSLAPGTGDMNTEAFF. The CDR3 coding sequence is TGTGCCAGCAGCTTAGCGCCTGGGACAGGGGATATGAACACTGAAGCTTTCTTT.

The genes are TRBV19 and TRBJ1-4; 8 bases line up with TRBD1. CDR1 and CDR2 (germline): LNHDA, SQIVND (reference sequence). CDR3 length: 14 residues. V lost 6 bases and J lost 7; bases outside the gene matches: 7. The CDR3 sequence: CASRPDRDCEKLFF. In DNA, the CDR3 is TGTGCCAGTAGACCGGACAGGGACTGTGAAAAACTGTTTTTT. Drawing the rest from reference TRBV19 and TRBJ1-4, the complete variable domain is DGGITQSPKYLFRKEGQNVTLSCEQNLNHDAMYWYRQDPGQGLRLIYYSQIVNDFQKGDIAEGYSVSREKKESFPLTVTSAQKNPTAFYLCASRPDRDCEKLFFGSGTQLSVL.

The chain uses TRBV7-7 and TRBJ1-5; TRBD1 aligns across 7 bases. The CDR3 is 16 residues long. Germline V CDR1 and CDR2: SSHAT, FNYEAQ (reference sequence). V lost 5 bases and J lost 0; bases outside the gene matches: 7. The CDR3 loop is CASSPRTGYSNQPQHF. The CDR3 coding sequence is TGTGCCAGCAGCCCCCGGACAGGCTATAGCAATCAGCCCCAGCATTTT.